The source of this TCR beta chain is a study of early T cells in non-severe SARS-CoV-2 infection. At least ten counts were recorded for this clonotype. The antigen is not known. Overall study findings and caveats: The VDJdb matching leaned toward anti-spike CD8 responses and overlooked private and CD4 specificities.

Trimming stripped 0 bases from V and 0 bases from J, with 9 bases between. This CDR3 is built from 16 residues. Germline V gene lookup returns CDR1 SGHTA and CDR2 FQGNSA. Researchers tagged individual cDNA molecules with unique molecular identifiers. In TCRdb, the 5' RACE reads were re-called with MiXCR into one record per CDR3 protein. The profile covers approximately 31,000 distinct CDR3 sequences, with over 6.5% appearing a single time and 2.5% to 3% taken by the ten largest. The rearrangement joins TRBV7-2 to TRBJ1-5; D might be TRBD1 (5 bases). This clonotype was obtained from an adult who was a healthcare worker with PCR-confirmed SARS-CoV-2 infection or an uninfected control (not recorded which). The sequenced material came from whole blood. DNA for the CDR3: TGTGCCAGCAGCTTAGCTCCCGGGGGTAGCAATCAGCCCCAGCATTTT. Translated: CASSLAPGGSNQPQHF.